The 30 T cell receptor beta chains below all came from one sample that was sequenced in a study of shared clonotypes between healthy human individuals. The protocol was immunoSEQ multiplex PCR, while the TCRdb copy is restricted to in-frame clones and leaves out a portion. Among about 800,000 clones listed, roughly 96% were seen once. Naive CD8 cells were CD45RO-negative, positively selected for CCR7, excluding terminally differentiated effector memory CD45RA+ cells. The sample was naive CD8+ T cells sorted from blood. These TCRs come from a man aged 25 to 40 in good health.

The chain employs TRBV29-1 and TRBJ2-2, with 8 bases lining up with TRBD1. Trimming at V came to 1 base and at J to 4 bases, leaving 2 bases not matched to a gene. The CDR3 length is 14 residues. From germline, CDR1 is SQVTM and CDR2 ANQGSEA. This chain's CDR3 is CSVEGTGITGELFF. The DNA of the CDR3 is TGCAGCGTTGAAGGGACAGGGATCACCGGGGAGCTGTTTTTT.

V gene TRBV29-1 combines with J gene TRBJ2-7; 13 bases agree with TRBD2. V lost 1 base, J lost 4 bases, and 4 bases stayed unmatched. The CDR3 runs to 15 residues. The germline V gene encodes CDR1 SQVTM and CDR2 ANQGSEA. The CDR3 bases are TGCAGCGTTGAAGTCGGGACTAGCGGGATTTACGAGCAGTACTTC. This codes for CSVEVGTSGIYEQYF.

V and J are TRBV7-8 and TRBJ2-7; 7 bases line up with TRBD2. The V segment lost 0 bases and the J segment 3 bases; nucleotides outside the gene matches: 2. The CDR3 covers 14 residues. Germline CDR1 and CDR2: SGHVS and FQNEAQ. The CDR3 DNA reads as TGTGCCAGCAGCTTAGCGACTAGCAGCTACGAGCAGTACTTC. Translation: CASSLATSSYEQYF.

This chain connects TRBV7-2 to TRBJ1-1; D perhaps matches TRBD1 (6 bases). The V end lost 4 bases, the J end lost 0 bases, and 12 bases lay between the germline ends. The V gene's germline CDR1 is SGHTA and CDR2 FQGNSA. The CDR3 loop spans 15 amino acids. The CDR3 is CASSYPDSMNTEAFF. The CDR3 DNA is TGTGCCAGCAGCTACCCGGACAGTATGAACACTGAAGCTTTCTTT.

The chain uses TRBV13 and TRBJ1-1; a weak D match, TRBD1 (6 bases). The CDR3 is 15 residues long. Germline V lookup: CDR1 PRHDT, CDR2 FYEKMQ (reference sequence). V lost 7 bases to trimming and J lost 7 bases, with 22 bases between them. The chain's CDR3 is CASNVGGRRYSEAFF. DNA for the CDR3: TGTGCCAGCAATGTGGGGGGGCGCAGATATAGTGAAGCTTTCTTT.

The chain has TRBV9 and TRBJ1-1, with 8 bases aligning to TRBD1. From germline, CDR1 is SGDLS and CDR2 YYNGEE. The CDR3 has 14 residues. J lost 5 bases, V lost 1 base, and 4 bases had no gene match. CDR3 nucleotides: TGTGCCAGCAGCGTACAGGGGGCAGGGACTGAAGCTTTCTTT. Protein: CASSVQGAGTEAFF.

The chain joins TRBV10-2 to TRBJ2-2; 12 bases are a match to TRBD2. J lost 6 bases, V lost 8 bases, and 13 bases had no gene match. From germline, CDR1 is WSHSY and CDR2 SAAADI. The CDR3 is 17 residues long. The CDR3 loop reads CASFNSRLAGGPGELFF. CDR3 nucleotides: TGCGCCAGCTTCAACTCCAGGCTAGCGGGAGGGCCCGGGGAGCTGTTTTTT.

The V call is TRBV27, the J call TRBJ2-5; weak D call: TRBD2 (6 bases). Germline V lookup: CDR1 MNHEY, CDR2 SMNVEV (reference sequence). Trimming took off 4 bases at V and 5 bases at J, with 14 bases between the two ends. The CDR3 consists of 14 residues. In nucleotides, the CDR3 is TGTGCCAGCAGTTGGCAGGGAGGAGGGGAGACCCAGTACTTC. It is translated as CASSWQGGGETQYF.

The genes are TRBV10-3 and TRBJ2-1, with D perhaps matching TRBD2 (7 bases). Trimming pared 9 bases from V and 5 bases from J, leaving 11 bases between. Germline V gene lookup returns CDR1 ENHRY and CDR2 SYGVKD. The CDR3 extends over 12 amino acids. CDR3: CAIAGQNNEQFF. CDR3 nucleotide sequence: TGTGCCATAGCGGGACAAAACAATGAGCAGTTCTTC.

The chain combines TRBV9 with TRBJ2-3; 8 nucleotides agree with TRBD2. V was pared by 0 bases and J by 2 bases, with 5 bases of the junction left unmatched. In germline, CDR1 is SGDLS, CDR2 YYNGEE. The CDR3 covers 16 residues. CDR3 DNA: TGTGCCAGCAGCGTAGGCTTAGCGGGACTCACAGATACGCAGTATTTT. Translating gives CASSVGLAGLTDTQYF.

The rearrangement links TRBV6-5 to TRBJ2-7; no clear D. From germline, CDR1 is MNHEY and CDR2 SVGAGI. V lost 2 bases and J lost 2, with 4 bases in between. The CDR3 has 12 amino acids. CDR3 sequence (DNA): TGTGCCAGCAGTTACGCCCCCTACGAGCAGTACTTC. Protein product: CASSYAPYEQYF.

In regard to this clone: Germline is not matched at one junction end, which may reflect a read error. The chain joins TRBV2 to TRBJ1-2; 7 bases agree with TRBD1. The CDR3 consists of 11 residues. CDR1 is SNHLY, CDR2 FYNNEI, per germline. CDR3 bases: TGTGCCAGCGGTGACAGGGCCGGCTACACCTTC. Its protein is CASGDRAGYTF. The whole variable domain, remainder taken from reference TRBV2 and TRBJ1-2, is EPEVTQTPSHQVTQMGQEVILRCVPISNHLYFYWYRQILGQKVEFLVSFYNNEISEKSEIFDDQFSVERPDGSNFTLKIRSTKLEDSAMYFCASGDRAGYTFGSGTRLTVV.

The chain couples TRBV18 to TRBJ2-3; TRBD1 or TRBD2 may be the D gene (5 bases each). CDR1 KGHSH and CDR2 LQKENI come from the germline V gene. CDR3 length: 15 residues. Trimming pared 4 bases from V and 4 bases from J, leaving 15 bases between. The CDR3 region is CASSLSGIQADTQYF. In DNA form, the CDR3 reads TGTGCCAGCTCACTCTCCGGGATACAGGCAGATACGCAGTATTTT.

The rearrangement uses TRBV6-5 and TRBJ2-7; D is undetermined. V lost 2 bases, J lost 0 bases, and 8 bases lay in between. The CDR3 loop spans 14 amino acids. Germline CDR1 MNHEY, CDR2 SVGAGI. In DNA form, the CDR3 reads TGTGCCAGCAGTTACCTGAGGAGCTCCTACGAGCAGTACTTC. It encodes CASSYLRSSYEQYF.

This clone occurred once. The rearrangement uses TRBV7-9 and TRBJ2-7; the match to TRBD2 covers 7 bases. Losses at the gene ends were 6 bases for V and 5 bases for J; bases not matched to a gene: 10. From germline, CDR1 is SEHNR and CDR2 FQNEAQ (reference sequence). The CDR3 length is 14 residues. CDR3 DNA sequence: TGTGCCAGCAGTCAAGCGGGAAGAACGAACGAGCAGTACTTC. Its translation is CASSQAGRTNEQYF. Supplemented by reference TRBV7-9 and TRBJ2-7, the full variable domain reads DTGVSQNPRHKITKRGQNVTFRCDPISEHNRLYWYRQTLGQGPEFLTYFQNEAQLEKSRLLSDRFSAERPKGSFSTLEIQRTEQGDSAMYLCASSQAGRTNEQYFGPGTRLTVT.

The V call is TRBV5-6, the J call TRBJ2-1, with TRBD1 matching over 7 bases. Trimming took 4 bases from V and 5 from J; bases not matched to a gene: 3. The CDR3 has 13 residues. CDR1 is SGHDT, CDR2 YYEEEE, per germline. In DNA, the CDR3 is TGTGCCAGCAGCGGGGGACAGAACAATGAGCAGTTCTTC. This codes for CASSGGQNNEQFF.

The CDR3 is CASSLGQYNEQFF. The CDR3 nucleotides are TGCGCCAGCAGCTTGGGACAGTACAATGAGCAGTTCTTC. The V and J genes are TRBV5-1 and TRBJ2-1, with a possible D match to TRBD1 (5 bases). The CDR3 length is 13 residues. The germline V gene has CDR1 SGHRS and CDR2 YFSETQ. Trimming took off 0 bases at V and 4 bases at J, with 5 bases between the two ends.

A single count supports this clone. This chain links TRBV11-2 with TRBJ2-3, with 8 bases identical to TRBD2. This CDR3 comprises 16 residues. Losses at the gene ends were 5 bases for V and 2 bases for J; bases not matched to a gene: 9. CDR1 and CDR2 (germline): SGHAT, FQNNGV. CDR3 nucleotides: TGTGCCAGCAGCAACCCAGGACTAGCCGACACAGATACGCAGTATTTT. Its protein is CASSNPGLADTDTQYF.

The rearrangement uses TRBV4-1 and TRBJ2-7; D is possibly TRBD2 (6 bases). Germline CDR1 and CDR2: MGHRA and YSYEKL. The CDR3 runs to 15 residues. V lost 1 base, J lost 2 bases, and 12 bases lay in between. The DNA for the CDR3 is TGCGCCAGCAGCCAAGTCCACGGGAGCACCTACGAGCAGTACTTC. This translates into CASSQVHGSTYEQYF.

The genes are TRBV7-9 and TRBJ2-1, with D maybe TRBD1 (5 bases). From germline, CDR1 is SEHNR and CDR2 FQNEAQ (reference sequence). This CDR3 spans 18 amino acids. V was pared by 3 bases and J by 0 bases, with 18 bases between. DNA of the CDR3: TGTGCCAGCAGCTTGGGTAGACATGGGGCCAGCTCCTACAATGAGCAGTTCTTC. Amino acid sequence: CASSLGRHGASSYNEQFF.

The rearrangement uses TRBV10-1 and TRBJ2-7; D tentatively fits TRBD1 or TRBD2 (5 bases each). Germline V gives CDR1 WNHNN, CDR2 SYGVQD (reference sequence). CDR3 size: 14 residues. Between the trimmed V and J ends, which lost 5 bases and 2 bases, there was a span of 13 bases. Written as DNA, the CDR3 is TGCGCCAGCAGTCAGGGACCACCCCCCTACGAGCAGTACTTC. Its translation: CASSQGPPPYEQYF.

The CDR3 region has the DNA TGTGCCAGCAGTCGGGGGGTTCAGCAGTTCTTC. Its translation is CASSRGVQQFF. The chain employs TRBV6-5 and TRBJ2-1, with 7 bases matching TRBD2. From germline, CDR1 is MNHEY and CDR2 SVGAGI. This CDR3 contains 11 residues. The V gene end was trimmed by 5 bases and the J gene end by 11 bases; junction bases not matched to a gene: 3.

The chain is built from TRBV6-1 and TRBJ1-5; 7 nucleotides line up with TRBD1. V dropped 6 bases and J dropped 5; count of bases not matched to a gene: 10. The CDR3 is 15 amino acids. Germline lookup yields CDR1 MNHNS and CDR2 SASEGT. The CDR3 DNA reads as TGTGCCAGCAGAGAGGGGGCCGATCTACATCAGCCCCAGCATTTT. This gives the protein CASREGADLHQPQHF.

The V call is TRBV25-1, the J call TRBJ2-7; 8 nucleotides agree with TRBD2. Germline-derived CDR1 and CDR2 are MGHDK and SYGVNS. The CDR3 contains 11 residues. Trimming removed 7 bases from V and 6 bases from J; junction bases left unmatched: 2. CDR3 in amino acids: CASNAGGEQYF. The CDR3 DNA is TGTGCCAGCAACGCGGGGGGCGAGCAGTACTTC.

The chain employs TRBV7-9 and TRBJ2-5, with 14 bases lining up with TRBD2. The CDR3 is made up of 17 amino acids. Germline V lookup: CDR1 SEHNR, CDR2 FQNEAQ (reference sequence). Trimming at V came to 6 bases and at J to 3 bases, leaving 9 bases not matched to a gene. The CDR3 DNA reads as TGTGCCAGCAGATCGGGACTAGCGGGAGTAGTTGAAGAGACCCAGTACTTC. This encodes CASRSGLAGVVEETQYF.

This clone showed up just once. This sequence joins TRBV11-2 and TRBJ2-1, with 10 bases identical to TRBD2. From germline, CDR1 is SGHAT and CDR2 FQNNGV. Trimming at V came to 5 bases and at J to 2 bases, leaving 6 bases not matched to a gene. The CDR3 is 16 amino acids. The CDR3 DNA reads TGTGCCAGCAGCCCGTGGACTAGCGGCCCCTACAATGAGCAGTTCTTC. This translates into CASSPWTSGPYNEQFF.

J is TRBJ2-5 and V is TRBV13; D is undetermined. Per germline, CDR1 PRHDT and CDR2 FYEKMQ (reference sequence). The length of the CDR3 is 14 residues. Trimming stripped 4 bases from V and 2 bases from J, with 11 bases between. CDR3 coding DNA: TGTGCCAGCAGCTACCCGAGGTTGCAAGAGACCCAGTACTTC. Its translation is CASSYPRLQETQYF.

The rearrangement uses TRBV9 and TRBJ2-3, with D perhaps TRBD1 or TRBD2 (6 bases each). The V gene's germline CDR1 is SGDLS and CDR2 YYNGEE. The CDR3 sequence is 16 residues long. V was trimmed by 4 bases and J by 2 bases, leaving 17 bases between them. As DNA, the CDR3 is TGTGCCAGCAGCCTTGGGGCGGGACATCTCACAGATACGCAGTATTTT. Translating gives CASSLGAGHLTDTQYF.

The chain combines TRBV14 with TRBJ1-2; weak D call: TRBD1 (6 bases). The V gene lost 3 bases and the J gene lost 1 base, with 18 bases spanning the gap. This CDR3 spans 17 amino acids. Germline lookup yields CDR1 SGHDN and CDR2 FVKESK. The CDR3 reads CASSHIMDSLNNYGYTF. Here the CDR3 DNA reads TGTGCCAGCAGCCACATAATGGACAGCTTAAATAACTATGGCTACACCTTC.

This chain uses TRBV5-1 with TRBJ1-3; D is possibly TRBD1 (5 bases). Trimming stripped 4 bases from V and 1 base from J, with 12 bases between. CDR3 length: 15 amino acids. The germline gives CDR1 SGHRS, CDR2 YFSETQ. The CDR3 nucleotides are TGCGCCAGCAGCGAAGGGACGGAGTCTGGAAACACCATATATTTT. Amino acid sequence: CASSEGTESGNTIYF. Combining the CDR3 with reference TRBV5-1 and TRBJ1-3 gives the whole variable domain KAGVTQTPRYLIKTRGQQVTLSCSPISGHRSVSWYQQTPGQGLQFLFEYFSETQRNKGNFPGRFSGRQFSNSRSEMNVSTLELGDSALYLCASSEGTESGNTIYFGEGSWLTVV.